This T cell receptor beta chain was found in a study of blood T cell repertoires in COVID-19. Study-level background: Material from acute and convalescent COVID-19 was sourced from the United States, Italy and Spain. From T cells, B-cell-depleted T cells, or PBMCs came the material, which was cDNA or gDNA.

Repertoires were generated with immunoSEQ multiplex PCR, while TCRdb's copy carries only in-frame clones and drops some. Here the sample spans about 130,000 clones, approximately 83% being singletons. The germline V gene encodes CDR1 MDHEN and CDR2 SYDVKM. Trimming cost V 6 bases and J 0 bases; bases outside gene matches: 8. The CDR3 spans 16 residues. This chain joins TRBV28 and TRBJ2-4, with 7 bases lining up with TRBD1. The specimen sequenced was PBMCs or T cells enriched from blood (not recorded which). This TCR came from a middle-aged man who had recovered from COVID-19. CDR3 coding DNA: TGTGCCAGCAGCCTACAGGGGATCTTAGCCAAAAACATTCAGTACTTC. It specifies CASSLQGILAKNIQYF. Supplemented by reference TRBV28 and TRBJ2-4, the full variable domain reads DVKVTQSSRYLVKRTGEKVFLECVQDMDHENMFWYRQDPGLGLRLIYFSYDVKMKEKGDIPEGYSVSREKKERFSLILESASTNQTSMYLCASSLQGILAKNIQYFGAGTRLSVL.